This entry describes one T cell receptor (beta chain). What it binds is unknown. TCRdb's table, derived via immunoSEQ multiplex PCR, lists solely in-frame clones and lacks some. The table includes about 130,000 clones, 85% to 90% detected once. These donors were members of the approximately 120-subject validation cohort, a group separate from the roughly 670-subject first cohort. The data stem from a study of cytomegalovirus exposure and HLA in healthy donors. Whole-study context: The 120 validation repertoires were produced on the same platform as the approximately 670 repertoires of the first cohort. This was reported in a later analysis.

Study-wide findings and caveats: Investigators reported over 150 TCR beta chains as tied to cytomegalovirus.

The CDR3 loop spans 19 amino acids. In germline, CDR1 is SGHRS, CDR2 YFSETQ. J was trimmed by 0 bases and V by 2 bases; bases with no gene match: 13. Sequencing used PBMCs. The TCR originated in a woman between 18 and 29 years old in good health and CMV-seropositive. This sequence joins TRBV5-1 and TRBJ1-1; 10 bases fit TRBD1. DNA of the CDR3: TGCGCCAGCAGCTTTTTCTACCCTCGGGACAGGGGACTGAACACTGAAGCTTTCTTT. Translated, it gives CASSFFYPRDRGLNTEAFF. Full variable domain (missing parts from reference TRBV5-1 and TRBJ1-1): KAGVTQTPRYLIKTRGQQVTLSCSPISGHRSVSWYQQTPGQGLQFLFEYFSETQRNKGNFPGRFSGRQFSNSRSEMNVSTLELGDSALYLCASSFFYPRDRGLNTEAFFGQGTRLTVV.